This T cell receptor (beta chain) was identified during a study of T cells in Graves' hyperthyroidism and ophthalmopathy. Study-wide context: Peripheral blood was taken when the disease was first diagnosed, before any treatment began.

The V gene's germline CDR1 is LNHNV and CDR2 YYDKDF (reference sequence). CDR3 length: 20 residues. Deletions cut 0 bases from V and 1 base from J, with 24 bases between. Regions amplified from RNA transcripts were the TCR beta CDR3 regions. The HTBI primer set drove a first-round RT-PCR of the TCR CDR3. MiXCR, run by TCRdb on the multiplex PCR reads, gives a single entry per CDR3 protein. Of 250,000 to 300,000 distinct CDR3 sequences listed, approximately 15% are singletons. Study conclusions and caveats: Most clonotypes that expanded in the thyroid above 0.001 also showed up in blood.

This clonotype showed up many times. Its antigen remains unknown. Pregnant or lactating patients were excluded, as were those with uncontrolled infection or other autoimmune disease. Sequencing input: blood. The chain uses TRBV15 and TRBJ2-5; the D gene is possibly TRBD2 (5 bases). This clonotype was obtained from a woman in her fifties or sixties with Graves' ophthalmopathy. The CDR3 region is CATSRDSRVRAGALQETQYF. In nucleotides, the CDR3 is TGTGCCACCAGCAGAGATTCAAGGGTACGGGCGGGTGCGCTCCAAGAGACCCAGTACTTC.